This T cell receptor beta chain stems from a study of T cell responses to AZD1222 COVID-19 vaccine. Overall study context: Pooled in the analysis were second doses at about 4 or about 12 weeks.

Details on this clone: Its matching antigen is unknown. Within the sample, other DNA sequences also encode this same CDR3.

Germline lookup yields CDR1 SEHNR and CDR2 FQNEAQ (reference sequence). There are 13 residues in the CDR3. V gave up 5 bases and J gave up 3 bases, with 10 bases separating them. Some clones are missing from TCRdb's copy, which holds only in-frame ones; the method was immunoSEQ multiplex PCR. The sample lists some 100,000 clones; about 86% were seen once. Study-wide findings and caveats: The donors showed a predominance of white British ancestry and of females, with possible underestimation of clonal diversity. Among AZD1222 vaccinees, only six were seropositive at baseline.

The specimen was peripheral blood, collected on day 0 of AZD1222 vaccination. This rearrangement joins TRBV7-9 to TRBJ1-1, with D possibly TRBD1 on 6 matching bases. This clonotype originated in an adult in good health. This CDR3 reads CASSPQGDTEAFF. The CDR3 DNA reads TGTGCCAGCAGCCCACAGGGAGACACTGAAGCTTTCTTT. The full variable domain, rest sourced from reference TRBV7-9 and TRBJ1-1, is DTGVSQNPRHKITKRGQNVTFRCDPISEHNRLYWYRQTLGQGPEFLTYFQNEAQLEKSRLLSDRFSAERPKGSFSTLEIQRTEQGDSAMYLCASSPQGDTEAFFGQGTRLTVV.